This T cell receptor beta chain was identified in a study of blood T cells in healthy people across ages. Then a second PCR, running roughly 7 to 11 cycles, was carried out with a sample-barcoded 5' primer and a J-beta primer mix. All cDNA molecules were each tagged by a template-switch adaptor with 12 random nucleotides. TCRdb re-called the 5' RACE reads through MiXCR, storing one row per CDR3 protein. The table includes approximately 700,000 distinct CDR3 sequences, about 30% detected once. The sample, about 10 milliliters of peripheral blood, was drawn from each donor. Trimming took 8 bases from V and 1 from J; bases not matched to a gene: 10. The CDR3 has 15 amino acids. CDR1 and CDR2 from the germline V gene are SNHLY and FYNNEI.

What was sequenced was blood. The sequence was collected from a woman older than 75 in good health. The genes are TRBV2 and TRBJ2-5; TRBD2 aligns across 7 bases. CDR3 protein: CASGTLGGGQETQYF. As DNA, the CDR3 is TGTGCCAGCGGTACTCTCGGCGGGGGCCAAGAGACCCAGTACTTC.